This T cell receptor (beta chain) appears in the sequencing data of a study of T cell clonality in common variable immunodeficiency. The study's findings and limits: Fewer TCRbeta clones were shared among CVID subjects than controls.

Repertoires were generated with immunoSEQ multiplex PCR, while TCRdb's copy carries only in-frame clones and drops some. Listed for the sample are tens of thousands of clones, none seen a single time. Per germline, CDR1 PRHDT and CDR2 FYEKMQ (reference sequence). The CDR3 is 13 residues long. V shed 3 bases and J shed 1 base, with 6 bases lying between them. This clone has at least ten counts. Its antigen remains unknown. The CDR3 end lies 3 residues beyond the end of the read and is filled in from the germline J gene. Sequencing was done on a sample of peripheral blood mononuclear cells. The chain combines TRBV13 with TRBJ2-5, with D uncertain. This sequence was found in a person aged 18 to 75 in good health. The CDR3 reads CASSLSAQETQYF. CDR3 DNA (partial): TGTGCCAGCAGCTTGAGCGCCCAAGAGACC. Filled out from reference TRBV13 and TRBJ2-5, the complete variable domain reads AAGVIQSPRHLIKEKRETATLKCYPIPRHDTVYWYQQGPGQDPQFLISFYEKMQSDKGSIPDRFSAQQFSDYHSELNMSSLELGDSALYFCASSLSAQETQYFGPGTRLLVL.